These 25 T cell receptor beta chains were sequenced from one sample in a study of OX40 agonist ivuxolimab in advanced cancers. This table comes from immunoSEQ multiplex PCR, and its TCRdb copy is limited to in-frame clones, with some not included. Of 70,000 or so clones in the sample, 75% to 95% were seen once. The sample here was CD4+ or CD8+ T cells sorted from blood, taken in a trial of the OX40 agonist ivuxolimab. All receptors come from an adult with an advanced solid tumor such as melanoma, head and neck, liver or kidney cancer.

This rearrangement joins TRBV5-1 to TRBJ1-2; weak D call: TRBD1 (5 bases). This CDR3 comprises 13 residues. Trimming removed 4 bases from V and 0 bases from J, with 7 bases in between. Germline V CDR1 and CDR2: SGHRS, YFSETQ. The CDR3 sequence: CASSMDTNYGYTF. In nucleotides, the CDR3 is TGCGCCAGCAGCATGGACACTAACTATGGCTACACCTTC. Combining the CDR3 with reference TRBV5-1 and TRBJ1-2 gives the whole variable domain KAGVTQTPRYLIKTRGQQVTLSCSPISGHRSVSWYQQTPGQGLQFLFEYFSETQRNKGNFPGRFSGRQFSNSRSEMNVSTLELGDSALYLCASSMDTNYGYTFGSGTRLTVV.

This chain connects TRBV5-1 to TRBJ1-4; D may be TRBD1 (6 bases). Germline CDR1 is SGHRS and CDR2 is YFSETQ. Trimming took off 4 bases at V and 6 bases at J, with 16 bases between the two ends. The CDR3 is 15 amino acids. The CDR3 is CASSPAGTLDEKLFF. CDR3 bases: TGCGCCAGCAGCCCAGCCGGGACATTAGATGAAAAACTGTTTTTT.

The V and J genes are TRBV4-1 and TRBJ1-2; D remains ambiguous. Per the germline V gene, CDR1 is MGHRA and CDR2 is YSYEKL. The CDR3 length is 14 residues. The V gene lost 0 bases and the J gene lost 1 base, with 6 bases spanning the gap. CDR3 sequence: CASSQDGFNYGYTF. The CDR3 DNA sequence: TGCGCCAGCAGCCAAGACGGCTTTAACTATGGCTACACCTTC.

The chain is built from TRBV10-3 and TRBJ2-7; D ambiguous. Trimming cost V 6 bases and J 0 bases, with 9 bases left between them. CDR1 is ENHRY and CDR2 is SYGVKD in the germline V gene. This CDR3 is built from 13 residues. CDR3 coding DNA: TGTGCCATCAGGCAGGAAAGCTCCTACGAGCAGTACTTC. This codes for CAIRQESSYEQYF.

The CDR3 bases are TGTGCCAGCACGGGGGGACAGGGGCAAACAGCTTTCTTT. Protein sequence: CASTGGQGQTAFF. The chain uses TRBV9 and TRBJ1-1, with 10 bases matching TRBD1. This CDR3 spans 13 amino acids. J gave up 10 bases and V 6 bases, and 9 bases lay outside the gene matches. Germline lookup yields CDR1 SGDLS and CDR2 YYNGEE.

This sequence joins TRBV11-3 and TRBJ2-1, with 7 bases aligning to TRBD2. The ends lost 3 bases at V and 4 bases at J; junction bases unmatched: 3. Germline V CDR1 and CDR2: SGHNT, YENEEA. CDR3 size: 14 residues. This CDR3 is CASSFAGAYNEQFF. As DNA, the CDR3 is TGTGCCAGCAGCTTCGCGGGAGCATACAATGAGCAGTTCTTC. Filled out from reference TRBV11-3 and TRBJ2-1, the complete variable domain reads EAGVVQSPRYKIIEKKQPVAFWCNPISGHNTLYWYLQNLGQGPELLIRYENEEAVDDSQLPKDRFSAERLKGVDSTLKIQPAELGDSAVYLCASSFAGAYNEQFFGPGTRLTVL.

The rearrangement uses TRBV6-6 and TRBJ1-2; D ambiguous. Per the germline V gene, CDR1 is MNHNY and CDR2 is SVGAGI (reference sequence). Between the trimmed V and J ends, which lost 5 bases and 8 bases, there was a span of 12 bases. This CDR3 region has 12 residues. This CDR3 is CASSQQSLGYTF. The CDR3 DNA sequence: TGTGCCAGCAGTCAGCAGTCCCTAGGCTACACCTTC.

The chain couples TRBV7-9 to TRBJ2-3; tentative D call: TRBD1 (6 bases). The V and J ends lost 0 bases and 3 bases respectively, with 10 bases between them. This CDR3 has 15 residues. In germline, CDR1 is SEHNR, CDR2 FQNEAQ (reference sequence). CDR3 sequence (DNA): TGTGCCAGCAGCTTAGCGCAGGGGAGTACAGATACGCAGTATTTT. Translation gives CASSLAQGSTDTQYF.

The CDR3 sequence: CATTLLRGTSGSEQFF. As DNA, the CDR3 is TGTGCCACCACCCTCCTCAGGGGGACTAGCGGGAGTGAGCAGTTCTTC. The V gene is TRBV15, the J gene TRBJ2-1; TRBD2 agrees at 14 bases. The germline gives CDR1 LNHNV, CDR2 YYDKDF (reference sequence). The CDR3 loop spans 16 amino acids. After removal of 7 bases from V and 9 bases from J, the junction contained 11 bases not matched to a gene. The variable domain in full, completed from reference TRBV15 and TRBJ2-1, reads DAMVIQNPRYQVTQFGKPVTLSCSQTLNHNVMYWYQQKSSQAPKLLFHYYDKDFNNEADTPDNFQSRRPNTSFCFLDIRSPGLGDTAMYLCATTLLRGTSGSEQFFGPGTRLTVL.

The chain joins TRBV5-1 to TRBJ1-3; D not resolved. V lost 0 bases to trimming and J lost 0 bases, with 7 bases between them. Germline CDR1 and CDR2: SGHRS and YFSETQ. There are 15 residues in the CDR3. As DNA, the CDR3 is TGCGCCAGCAGCTTGGCCCCAACCTCTGGAAACACCATATATTTT. This sequence encodes CASSLAPTSGNTIYF.

V usage is TRBV15 and J usage is TRBJ2-5; D is perhaps TRBD1 (6 bases). CDR1 and CDR2 from the germline V gene are LNHNV and YYDKDF (reference sequence). Trimming removed 0 bases from V and 3 bases from J, with 11 bases in between. This CDR3 region has 15 residues. The CDR3 sequence is CATSRDSTGKETQYF. CDR3 coding DNA: TGTGCCACCAGCAGAGATTCCACAGGGAAAGAGACCCAGTACTTC.

The J gene is TRBJ1-5, the V gene TRBV2; 7 positions agree with TRBD1. Trimming removed 7 bases from V and 0 bases from J; junction bases left unmatched: 6. The CDR3 extends over 15 amino acids. CDR1 SNHLY and CDR2 FYNNEI come from the germline V gene. This chain's CDR3 is CASKGQTNSNQPQHF. Written as DNA, the CDR3 is TGTGCCAGCAAGGGACAGACAAATAGCAATCAGCCCCAGCATTTT.

The chain joins TRBV18 to TRBJ2-2; 7 bases fit TRBD2. Germline CDR1 reads KGHSH; CDR2 reads LQKENI. V shed 6 bases and J 4 bases; nucleotides not matched to a gene: 2. The CDR3 length is 13 residues. CDR3 coding DNA: TGTGCCAGCTCGAGCGGGATCACCGGGGAGCTGTTTTTT. Translated, it gives CASSSGITGELFF.

Worth noting for this clone: Different DNA sequences within this sample yield the same CDR3. The J gene is TRBJ1-5, the V gene TRBV28; D unresolved. Germline values: CDR1 MDHEN, CDR2 SYDVKM. Trimming took off 6 bases at V and 9 bases at J, with 21 bases between the two ends. The CDR3 has 15 residues. The CDR3 coding sequence is TGTGCCAGCAGCTTGGGAGTCGTGCCCCGGGGGCCCCAGCATTTT. Its translation is CASSLGVVPRGPQHF.

The V and J genes are TRBV19 and TRBJ2-2; TRBD1 or TRBD2 may be the D gene (5 bases each). The ends were cut back, 9 bases at V and 5 bases at J, with 19 bases in the middle. Germline lookup yields CDR1 LNHDA and CDR2 SQIVND (reference sequence). CDR3 length: 15 amino acids. The CDR3 nucleotides read TGTGCCAGCAAAGGGGTACACTCGGGGACCGGGGAGCTGTTTTTT. This codes for CASKGVHSGTGELFF.

Regarding this clone: At one boundary the junction diverges from the germline segment, which might be a read error. CDR3: CAGSFFSGGGSYNEQFF. The DNA for the CDR3 is TGTGCCGGCAGTTTTTTTTCAGGCGGGGGCTCCTACAATGAGCAGTTCTTC. J is TRBJ2-1 and V is TRBV27; 7 bases match TRBD2. Germline CDR1 and CDR2: MNHEY and SMNVEV (reference sequence). This CDR3 comprises 17 residues.

This rearrangement joins TRBV7-3 to TRBJ2-3, with D maybe TRBD2 (5 bases). Germline V lookup: CDR1 SGHTA, CDR2 FQGTGA. V was clipped by 1 base and J by 3 bases, with 5 bases between them. This CDR3 has 13 residues. Here the CDR3 reads CASSLRRTDTQYF. The CDR3 nucleotides read TGTGCCAGCAGCTTAAGGAGGACAGATACGCAGTATTTT.

The V gene is TRBV4-2, the J gene TRBJ2-1; perhaps TRBD1 as D (5 bases). The V end lost 0 bases, the J end lost 8 bases, and 11 bases lay between the germline ends. The CDR3 covers 14 residues. In germline, CDR1 is LGHNA, CDR2 YNFKEQ. The CDR3 DNA follows: TGTGCCAGCAGCCAAGATGGCAGGGAAGATGAGCAGTTCTTC. Translation gives CASSQDGREDEQFF.

The CDR3 here is CASSSRLEQFF. The CDR3 region has the DNA TGTGCCAGTAGTTCCAGACTGGAGCAGTTCTTC. This chain links TRBV19 with TRBJ2-1; D gene unclear. The CDR3 is made up of 11 amino acids. The germline V gene encodes CDR1 LNHDA and CDR2 SQIVND (reference sequence). V was pared by 5 bases and J by 10 bases, with 9 bases between. The variable domain in full, completed from reference TRBV19 and TRBJ2-1, reads DGGITQSPKYLFRKEGQNVTLSCEQNLNHDAMYWYRQDPGQGLRLIYYSQIVNDFQKGDIAEGYSVSREKKESFPLTVTSAQKNPTAFYLCASSSRLEQFFGPGTRLTVL.

The CDR3 sequence: CASSLANGRRETQYF. In DNA, the CDR3 is TGTGCCAGCAGCTTAGCGAACGGGAGGCGAGAGACCCAGTACTTC. This chain links TRBV7-2 with TRBJ2-5, with 7 bases lining up with TRBD2. Trimming took 0 bases from V and 4 from J; bases not matched to a gene: 5. This CDR3 has 15 residues. The V gene's germline CDR1 is SGHTA and CDR2 FQGNSA.

This chain uses TRBV7-9 with TRBJ2-4, with TRBD2 matching over 9 bases. V lost 3 bases to trimming and J lost 5 bases; unmatched junction nucleotides: 8. Germline assignment: CDR1 SEHNR and CDR2 FQNEAQ (reference sequence). The length of the CDR3 is 16 residues. The CDR3 region has the DNA TGTGCCAGCAGCTTCCGGATAGCGGGAGACCAAAACATTCAGTACTTC. Translated, it gives CASSFRIAGDQNIQYF.

V is TRBV5-1 and J is TRBJ2-5, with 8 positions matching TRBD1. The CDR3 runs to 15 residues. Unmatched junction bases numbered 10, after V lost 4 bases and J lost 5 bases. The V gene's germline CDR1 is SGHRS and CDR2 YFSETQ. The CDR3 protein is CASSVQGGHGETQYF. The CDR3 DNA sequence: TGCGCCAGCAGCGTACAGGGGGGACACGGGGAGACCCAGTACTTC. Using reference TRBV5-1 and TRBJ2-5 for the parts outside the CDR3, the full variable domain is KAGVTQTPRYLIKTRGQQVTLSCSPISGHRSVSWYQQTPGQGLQFLFEYFSETQRNKGNFPGRFSGRQFSNSRSEMNVSTLELGDSALYLCASSVQGGHGETQYFGPGTRLLVL.

This clone was counted a single time. The V and J genes are TRBV18 and TRBJ2-7; a weak D match, TRBD2 (5 bases). V gave up 6 bases and J gave up 9 bases, with 21 bases separating them. The CDR3 has 14 residues. Per the germline V gene, CDR1 is KGHSH and CDR2 is LQKENI. The CDR3 protein is CASSPNTDIARQYF. CDR3 coding DNA: TGTGCCAGCTCCCCCAATACAGATATAGCGAGGCAGTACTTC.

This clone appeared a single time. V gene TRBV12-5 combines with J gene TRBJ2-3, with D perhaps matching TRBD1 (6 bases). V lost 5 bases, J lost 0 bases, and 15 bases lay in between. The CDR3 has 16 residues. Germline V lookup: CDR1 LGHNT, CDR2 FRNRAP. The DNA of the CDR3 is TGTGCTAGTGGTAAGGGACACTTTACTAGCACAGATACGCAGTATTTT. Residues: CASGKGHFTSTDTQYF. Filled out from reference TRBV12-5 and TRBJ2-3, the complete variable domain reads DARVTQTPRHKVTEMGQEVTMRCQPILGHNTVFWYRQTMMQGLELLAYFRNRAPLDDSGMPKDRFSAEMPDATLATLKIQPSEPRDSAVYFCASGKGHFTSTDTQYFGPGTRLTVL.

The rearrangement links TRBV2 to TRBJ1-1; no firm D call. CDR1 and CDR2 (germline): SNHLY, FYNNEI. The CDR3 has 14 amino acids. The ends were cut back, 1 base at V and 5 bases at J, with 11 bases in the middle. CDR3 region: CASSEGPSWTEAFF. CDR3 DNA sequence: TGTGCCAGCAGTGAAGGCCCGTCGTGGACTGAAGCTTTCTTT.